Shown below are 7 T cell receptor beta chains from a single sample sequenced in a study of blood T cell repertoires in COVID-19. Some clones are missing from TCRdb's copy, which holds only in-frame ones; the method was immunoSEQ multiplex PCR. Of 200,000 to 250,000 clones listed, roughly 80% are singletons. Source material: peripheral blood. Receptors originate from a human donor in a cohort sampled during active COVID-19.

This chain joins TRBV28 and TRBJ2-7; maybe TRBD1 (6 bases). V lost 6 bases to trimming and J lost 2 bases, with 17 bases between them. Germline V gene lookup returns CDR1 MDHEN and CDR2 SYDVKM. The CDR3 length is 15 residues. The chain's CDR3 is CASSQPQGKAYEQYF. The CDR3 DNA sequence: TGTGCCAGCAGCCAACCCCAGGGGAAAGCCTACGAGCAGTACTTC. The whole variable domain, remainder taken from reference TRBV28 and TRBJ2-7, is DVKVTQSSRYLVKRTGEKVFLECVQDMDHENMFWYRQDPGLGLRLIYFSYDVKMKEKGDIPEGYSVSREKKERFSLILESASTNQTSMYLCASSQPQGKAYEQYFGPGTRLTVT.

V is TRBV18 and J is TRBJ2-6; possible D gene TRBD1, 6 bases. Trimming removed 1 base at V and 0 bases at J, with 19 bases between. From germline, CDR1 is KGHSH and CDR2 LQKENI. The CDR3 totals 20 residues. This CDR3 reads CASSPLYTQGFYSGANVLTF. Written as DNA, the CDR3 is TGTGCCAGCTCACCACTGTATACACAGGGATTTTACTCTGGGGCCAACGTCCTGACTTTC.

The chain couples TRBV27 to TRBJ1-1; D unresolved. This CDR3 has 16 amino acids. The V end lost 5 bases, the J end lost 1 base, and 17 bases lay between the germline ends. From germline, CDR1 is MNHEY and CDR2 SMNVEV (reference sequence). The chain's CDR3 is CASSVALRLGNTEAFF. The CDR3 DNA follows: TGTGCCAGCAGTGTAGCTTTAAGGTTGGGGAACACTGAAGCTTTCTTT.

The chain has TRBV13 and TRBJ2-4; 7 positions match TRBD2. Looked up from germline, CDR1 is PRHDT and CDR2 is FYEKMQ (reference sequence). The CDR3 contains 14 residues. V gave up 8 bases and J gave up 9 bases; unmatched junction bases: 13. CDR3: CASLFAGDGGIQYF. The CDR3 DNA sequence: TGTGCCAGCCTCTTCGCGGGGGATGGCGGCATTCAGTACTTC. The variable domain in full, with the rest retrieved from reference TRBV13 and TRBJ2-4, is AAGVIQSPRHLIKEKRETATLKCYPIPRHDTVYWYQQGPGQDPQFLISFYEKMQSDKGSIPDRFSAQQFSDYHSELNMSSLELGDSALYFCASLFAGDGGIQYFGAGTRLSVL.

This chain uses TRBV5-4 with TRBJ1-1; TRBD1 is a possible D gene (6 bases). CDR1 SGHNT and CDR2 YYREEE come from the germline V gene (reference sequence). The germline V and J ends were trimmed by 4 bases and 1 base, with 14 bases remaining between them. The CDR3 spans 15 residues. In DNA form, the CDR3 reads TGTGCCAGCAGCAGGGGGACATCTAAGAACACTGAAGCTTTCTTT. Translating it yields CASSRGTSKNTEAFF.

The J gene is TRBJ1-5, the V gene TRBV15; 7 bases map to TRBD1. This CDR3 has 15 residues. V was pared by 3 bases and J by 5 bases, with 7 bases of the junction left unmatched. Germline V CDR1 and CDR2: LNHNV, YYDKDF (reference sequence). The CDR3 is CATSRGTAFYQPQHF. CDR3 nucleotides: TGTGCCACCAGCAGGGGGACAGCCTTCTATCAGCCCCAGCATTTT.

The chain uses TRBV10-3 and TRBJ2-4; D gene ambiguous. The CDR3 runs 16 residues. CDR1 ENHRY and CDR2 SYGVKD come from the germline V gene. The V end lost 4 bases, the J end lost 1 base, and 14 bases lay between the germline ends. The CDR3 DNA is TGTGCCATCAGTGCTGTAGGCGGTTTCGCCAAAAACATTCAGTACTTC. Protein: CAISAVGGFAKNIQYF.